The T cell receptor (beta chain) described here comes from a study of cytomegalovirus exposure and HLA in healthy donors. Overall study context: The 120 or so validation repertoires matched the roughly 630 first-cohort repertoires in platform, a later analysis reported. Study-wide results and limits: Researchers counted some 150 TCR beta chains as cytomegalovirus-associated.

In germline, CDR1 is SQVTM, CDR2 ANQGSEA. The CDR3 consists of 16 residues. The V and J ends lost 7 bases and 1 base, in that order; junction bases with no gene match: 7. Measured with immunoSEQ multiplex PCR; TCRdb has only the in-frame clones, and not every one. This sample yields tens of thousands of clones, of which around 81% are seen a single time; about 3% belongs to the top ten. For this clone: Its antigen remains unknown.

Sequencing used PBMCs. This rearrangement joins TRBV29-1 to TRBJ2-2, with 12 bases lining up with TRBD2. This sequence was found in a young man in good health and CMV-seronegative. CDR3 residues: CSALRTSGMNTGELFF. CDR3 in DNA: TGCAGCGCCCTACGGACTAGCGGGATGAACACCGGGGAGCTGTTTTTT.